This T cell receptor (beta chain) derives from a study of tumor-infiltrating lymphocytes in primary liver carcinoma. Scientists recovered RNA and DNA together from roughly 20-30 mg of unsorted bulk tissue. Points on this clonotype: The junction departs from germline at one end; a sequencing error may be responsible.

The CDR3 is 12 amino acids. Germline V gene lookup returns CDR1 SQVTM and CDR2 ANQGSEA. A constant-region primer primed TCR beta cDNA synthesis from 500 ng of total RNA. Three nested multiplex PCR rounds of slightly modified ARM-PCR generated TCR beta libraries. The first two PCR rounds used TRBV1-TRBV30 forward primers with a C-beta reverse primer, about 10 cycles each. In TCRdb, the multiplex PCR reads were re-called with MiXCR into one record per CDR3 protein. The sample records tens of thousands of distinct CDR3 sequences, over 65% being singletons. The clonotype originates from a middle-aged man with primary liver carcinoma and hepatitis B virus infection. The sample consisted of liver tumor tissue from sampling region 2. As for subset: tumor region T2, inferior pole. The J gene is TRBJ1-2, the V gene TRBV29-1, with D hard to call. In DNA, the CDR3 is TGCAGCGCTGTGCGCGGGGTTTTTGGCTACAGCTTC. This translates into CSAVRGVFGYSF.